The next 3 T cell receptor beta chains were all read from a single sample in a study of blood T cells in healthy people across ages. The authors ran a second PCR of about 6 to 11 cycles using a sample-barcoded 5' primer and a J-beta primer mix. TCRdb independently ran MiXCR on the 5' RACE reads; one entry per CDR3 protein. The repertoire includes 750,000 to 950,000 distinct CDR3 sequences, about a quarter of them detected once, and 2.5% to 3.5% sits in the top ten. The data also belong to a second study, concerning T cells of mothers and their children.

Sequencing used blood. The receptors were sampled from a boy between 10 and 17 years old in good health.

The rearrangement uses TRBV7-3 and TRBJ2-1; the D gene is possibly TRBD1 (5 bases). The CDR3 is 15 residues long. Germline CDR1 is SGHTA and CDR2 is FQGTGA. Trimming stripped 2 bases from V and 8 bases from J, with 16 bases between. The DNA of the CDR3 is TGTGCCAGCAGCTTAGGAAGGGGTGAACTCGATGAGCAGTTCTTC. As protein: CASSLGRGELDEQFF.

This chain links TRBV9 with TRBJ2-3, with D perhaps TRBD1 or TRBD2 (5 bases each). Trimming pared 1 base from V and 2 bases from J, leaving 11 bases between. CDR3 length equals 15 residues. The V gene's germline CDR1 is SGDLS and CDR2 YYNGEE. The CDR3 sequence: CASSVMQGPTDTQYF. The CDR3 nucleotides read TGTGCCAGCAGCGTAATGCAGGGACCCACAGATACGCAGTATTTT.

The chain joins TRBV12-3 or TRBV12-4 to TRBJ2-5; TRBD2 matches at 7 bases. There are 13 residues in the CDR3. Trimming cost V 6 bases and J 5 bases; bases outside gene matches: 6. The CDR3 loop is CASSRLAPETQYF. The CDR3 bases are TGTGCCAGCAGCCGACTAGCTCCCGAGACCCAGTACTTC.